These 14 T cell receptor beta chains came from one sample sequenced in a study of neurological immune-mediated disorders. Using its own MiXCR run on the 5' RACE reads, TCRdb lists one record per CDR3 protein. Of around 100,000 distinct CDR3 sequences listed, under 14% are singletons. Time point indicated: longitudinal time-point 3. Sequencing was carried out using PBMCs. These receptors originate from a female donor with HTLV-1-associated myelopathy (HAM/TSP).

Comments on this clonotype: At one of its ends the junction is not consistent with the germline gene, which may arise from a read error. CDR3 protein: CANSESTGQPQHF. The DNA for the CDR3 is TGCGCCAACAGTGAGTCAACTGGTCAGCCCCAGCATTTT. The chain joins TRBV10-1 to TRBJ1-5; D unclear. The CDR3 is 13 amino acids. Germline V gene data show CDR1 as WNHNN and CDR2 as SYGVQD (reference sequence).

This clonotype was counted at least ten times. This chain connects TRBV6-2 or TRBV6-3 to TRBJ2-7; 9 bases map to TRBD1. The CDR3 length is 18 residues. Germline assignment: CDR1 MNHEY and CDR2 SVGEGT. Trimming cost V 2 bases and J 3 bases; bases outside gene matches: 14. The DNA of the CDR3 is TGTGCCAGCAGTTACCGAACCTCCGGGACAGGGAGAATCTACGAGCAGTACTTC. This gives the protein CASSYRTSGTGRIYEQYF.

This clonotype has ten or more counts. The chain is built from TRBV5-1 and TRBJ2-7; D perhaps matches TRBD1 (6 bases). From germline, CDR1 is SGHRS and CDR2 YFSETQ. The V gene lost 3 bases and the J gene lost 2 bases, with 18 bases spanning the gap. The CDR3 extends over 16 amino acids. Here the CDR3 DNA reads TGCGCCAGCAGCTCATATCGACAGGATGGCCCCTACGAGCAGTACTTC. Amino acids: CASSSYRQDGPYEQYF.

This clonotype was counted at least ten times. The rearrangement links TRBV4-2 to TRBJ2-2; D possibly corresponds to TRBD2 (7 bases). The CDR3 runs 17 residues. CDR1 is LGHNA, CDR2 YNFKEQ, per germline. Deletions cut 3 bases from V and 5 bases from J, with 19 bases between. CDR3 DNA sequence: TGTGCCAGCAGCCATGAGGGGGGGGGCCGGCGGACCGGGGAGCTGTTTTTT. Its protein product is CASSHEGGGRRTGELFF.

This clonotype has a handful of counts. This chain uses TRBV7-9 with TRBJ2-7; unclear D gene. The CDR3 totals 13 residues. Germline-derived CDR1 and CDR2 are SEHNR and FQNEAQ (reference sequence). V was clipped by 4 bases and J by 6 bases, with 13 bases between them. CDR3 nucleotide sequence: TGTGCCAGCAGCTCACCCGGCCAAGCCGAGCAGTACTTC. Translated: CASSSPGQAEQYF. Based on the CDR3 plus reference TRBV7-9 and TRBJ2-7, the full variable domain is DTGVSQNPRHKITKRGQNVTFRCDPISEHNRLYWYRQTLGQGPEFLTYFQNEAQLEKSRLLSDRFSAERPKGSFSTLEIQRTEQGDSAMYLCASSSPGQAEQYFGPGTRLTVT.

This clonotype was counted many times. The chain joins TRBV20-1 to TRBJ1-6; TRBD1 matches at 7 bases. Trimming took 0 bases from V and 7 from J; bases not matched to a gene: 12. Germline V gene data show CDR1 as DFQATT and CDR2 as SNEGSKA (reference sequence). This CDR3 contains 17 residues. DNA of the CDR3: TGCAGTGCTAGAGATCCGTTGGCGGGACAGAAGAATTCACCCCTCCACTTT. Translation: CSARDPLAGQKNSPLHF.

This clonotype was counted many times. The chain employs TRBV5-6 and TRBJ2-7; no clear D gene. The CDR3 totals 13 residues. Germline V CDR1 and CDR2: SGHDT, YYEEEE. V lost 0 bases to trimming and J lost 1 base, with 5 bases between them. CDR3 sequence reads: CASSLAVSYEQYF. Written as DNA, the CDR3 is TGTGCCAGCAGCTTGGCGGTATCCTACGAGCAGTACTTC.

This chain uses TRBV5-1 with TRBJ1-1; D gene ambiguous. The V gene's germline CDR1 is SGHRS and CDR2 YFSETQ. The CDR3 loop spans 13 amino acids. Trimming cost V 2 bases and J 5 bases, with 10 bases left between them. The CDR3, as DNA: TGCGCCAGCAGCTTAGTGAGTCTAACTGAAGCTTTCTTT. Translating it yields CASSLVSLTEAFF.

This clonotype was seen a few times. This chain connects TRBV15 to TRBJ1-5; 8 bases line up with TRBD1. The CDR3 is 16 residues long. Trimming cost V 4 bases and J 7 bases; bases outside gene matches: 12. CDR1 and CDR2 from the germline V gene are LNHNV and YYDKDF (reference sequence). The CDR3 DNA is TGTGCCACCAGCAAAGACAGGGGCCGGACGCGACAGCCCCAGCATTTT. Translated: CATSKDRGRTRQPQHF. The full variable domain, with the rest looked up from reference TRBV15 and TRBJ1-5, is DAMVIQNPRYQVTQFGKPVTLSCSQTLNHNVMYWYQQKSSQAPKLLFHYYDKDFNNEADTPDNFQSRRPNTSFCFLDIRSPGLGDTAMYLCATSKDRGRTRQPQHFGDGTRLSIL.

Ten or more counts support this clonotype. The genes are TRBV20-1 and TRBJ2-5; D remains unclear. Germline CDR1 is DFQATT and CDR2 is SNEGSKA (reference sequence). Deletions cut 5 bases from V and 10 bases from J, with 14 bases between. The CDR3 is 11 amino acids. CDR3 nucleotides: TGCAGTGCTCGCCACGACATCGGCCAGTACTTC. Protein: CSARHDIGQYF.

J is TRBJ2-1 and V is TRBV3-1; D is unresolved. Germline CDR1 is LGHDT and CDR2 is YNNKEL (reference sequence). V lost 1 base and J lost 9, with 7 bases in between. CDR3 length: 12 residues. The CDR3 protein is CASSQVLGEQFF. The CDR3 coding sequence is TGTGCCAGCAGCCAAGTGTTGGGTGAGCAGTTCTTC.

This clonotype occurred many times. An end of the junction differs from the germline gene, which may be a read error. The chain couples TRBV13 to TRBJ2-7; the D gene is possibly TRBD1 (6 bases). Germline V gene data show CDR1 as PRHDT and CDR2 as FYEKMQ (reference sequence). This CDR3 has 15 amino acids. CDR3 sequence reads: CASSLGQRYSYEQYF. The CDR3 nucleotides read TGTGCCAGCAGCCTAGGACAGAGATACTCCTACGAGCAGTACTTC.

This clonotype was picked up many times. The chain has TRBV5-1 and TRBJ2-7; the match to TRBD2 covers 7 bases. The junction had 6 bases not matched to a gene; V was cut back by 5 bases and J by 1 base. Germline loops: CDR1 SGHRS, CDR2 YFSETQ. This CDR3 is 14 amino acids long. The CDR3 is CASSEAGVSYEQYF. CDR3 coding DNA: TGCGCCAGCAGTGAGGCGGGGGTTTCCTACGAGCAGTACTTC.

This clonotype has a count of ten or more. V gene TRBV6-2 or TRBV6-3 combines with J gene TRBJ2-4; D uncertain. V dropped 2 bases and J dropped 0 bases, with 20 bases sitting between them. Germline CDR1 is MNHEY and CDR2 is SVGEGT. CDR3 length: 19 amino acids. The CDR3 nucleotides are TGTGCCAGCAGTTACCCCGAAGATCGGCAGGTACTAGCCAAAAACATTCAGTACTTC. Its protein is CASSYPEDRQVLAKNIQYF.